This T cell receptor beta chain came from a study of beta chain features in type 1 diabetes. Background on the study: Patient and healthy donor groups were alike in age, gender and cell yields. The number of sorted cells examined across all samples was approximately 100 million.

This clone was seen only a few times. Its cognate antigen is unknown. Whole-study findings and limits: When Type 1 diabetes patients were examined, their TCRB CDR3s proved moderately but significantly shorter in all four CD4+ subsets.

Of the isolated RNA, all was reverse transcribed, and so the sequenced material was expressed TCRB transcripts. Sequenced by immunoSEQ multiplex PCR; TCRdb stores in-frame clones only, minus some. The sample records about 230,000 clones, around 15% being singletons. Averaging about 100 mL, one heparinised blood draw was given by each donor. Each sorted fraction was over 95% pure. The sample comprised naive CD4+ T cells from blood. The source of this sequence is a man aged 25-40 years with type 1 diabetes.

The CDR3 region is CASSDPRTGDNEQFF. As DNA, the CDR3 is TGTGCCAGCAGTGACCCCAGGACAGGGGACAATGAGCAGTTCTTC. V usage is TRBV25-1 and J usage is TRBJ2-1, with 9 bases that match TRBD1. The CDR3 spans 15 residues. V lost 3 bases to trimming and J lost 5 bases; unmatched junction nucleotides: 5. The germline CDR1 and CDR2 sequences are MGHDK and SYGVNS.